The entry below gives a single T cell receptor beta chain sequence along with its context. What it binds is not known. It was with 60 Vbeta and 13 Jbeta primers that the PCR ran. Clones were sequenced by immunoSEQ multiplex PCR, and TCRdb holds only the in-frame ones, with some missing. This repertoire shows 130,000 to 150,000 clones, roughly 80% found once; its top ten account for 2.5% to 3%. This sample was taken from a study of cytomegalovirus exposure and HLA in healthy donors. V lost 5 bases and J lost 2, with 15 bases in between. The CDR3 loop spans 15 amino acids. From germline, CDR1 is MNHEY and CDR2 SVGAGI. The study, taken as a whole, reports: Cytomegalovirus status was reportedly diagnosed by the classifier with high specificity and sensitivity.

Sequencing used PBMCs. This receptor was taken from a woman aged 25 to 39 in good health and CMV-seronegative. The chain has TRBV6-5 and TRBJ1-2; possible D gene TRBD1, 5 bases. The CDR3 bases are TGTGCCAGCAGTCGACAGCCACGATCGAACTATGGCTACACCTTC. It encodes CASSRQPRSNYGYTF.